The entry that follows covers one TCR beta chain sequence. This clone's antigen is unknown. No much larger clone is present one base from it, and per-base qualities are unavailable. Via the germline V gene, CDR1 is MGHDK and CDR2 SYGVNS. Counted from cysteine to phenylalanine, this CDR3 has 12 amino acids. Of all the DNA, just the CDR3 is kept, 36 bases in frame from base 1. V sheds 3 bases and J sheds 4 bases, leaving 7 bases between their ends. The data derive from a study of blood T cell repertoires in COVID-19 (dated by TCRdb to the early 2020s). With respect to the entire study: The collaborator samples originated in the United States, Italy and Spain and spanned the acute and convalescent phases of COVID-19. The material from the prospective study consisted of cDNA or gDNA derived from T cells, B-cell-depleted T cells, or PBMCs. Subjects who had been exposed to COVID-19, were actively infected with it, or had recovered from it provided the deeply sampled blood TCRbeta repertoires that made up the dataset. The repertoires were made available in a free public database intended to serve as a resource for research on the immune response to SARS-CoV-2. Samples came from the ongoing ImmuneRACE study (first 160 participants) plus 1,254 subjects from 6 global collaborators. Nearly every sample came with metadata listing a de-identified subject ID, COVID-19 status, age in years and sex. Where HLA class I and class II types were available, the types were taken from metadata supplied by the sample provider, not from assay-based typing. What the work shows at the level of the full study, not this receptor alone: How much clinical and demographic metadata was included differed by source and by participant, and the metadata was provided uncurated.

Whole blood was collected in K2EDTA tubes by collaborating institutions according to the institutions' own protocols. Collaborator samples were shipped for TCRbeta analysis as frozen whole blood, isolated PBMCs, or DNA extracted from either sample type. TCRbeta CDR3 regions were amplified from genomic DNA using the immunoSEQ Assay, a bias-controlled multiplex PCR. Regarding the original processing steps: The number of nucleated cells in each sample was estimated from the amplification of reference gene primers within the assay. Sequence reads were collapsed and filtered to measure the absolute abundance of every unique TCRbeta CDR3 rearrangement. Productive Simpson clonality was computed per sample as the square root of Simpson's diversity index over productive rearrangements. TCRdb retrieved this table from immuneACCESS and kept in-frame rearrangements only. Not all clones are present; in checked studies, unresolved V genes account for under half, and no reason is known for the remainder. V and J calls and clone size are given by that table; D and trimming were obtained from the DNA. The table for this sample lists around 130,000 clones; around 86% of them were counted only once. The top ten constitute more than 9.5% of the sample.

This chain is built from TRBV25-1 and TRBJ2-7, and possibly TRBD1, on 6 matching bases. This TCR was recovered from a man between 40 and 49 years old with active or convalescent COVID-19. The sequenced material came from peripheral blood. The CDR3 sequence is CASSDRGYEQYF. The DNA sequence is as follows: TGTGCCAGCAGTGACAGGGGATACGAGCAGTACTTC.